Listed below are T cell receptor beta chains from one sample, sequenced in a study of blood T cell repertoires in COVID-19. Measured with immunoSEQ multiplex PCR; TCRdb has only the in-frame clones, and not every one. The sample yields under 250,000 clones, roughly 85% seen once. Sequencing was performed on PBMCs or T cells enriched from blood (not recorded which). The receptor set was obtained from a woman in her forties or fifties with acute COVID-19. Each CDR3 is given with its conserved first and last residue. D genes are given only for firm matches. Clone size is given for some rows only: seen once, a few or many times, or a class if the clone is expanded.

size: .
V: TRBV10-2
J: TRBJ2-3
D: TRBD2
DNA: TGCGCCAGCAGTTCCCTCGCACGGGGGGGCATAGATACGCAGTATTTT
CDR3: CASSSLARGGIDTQYF

size: once
V: TRBV10-3
J: TRBJ1-2
D: .
DNA: TGTGCCATCAGTGAGTCTAGGGGTCACCACTATGGCTACACCTTC
CDR3: CAISESRGHHYGYTF

size: .
V: TRBV4-3
J: TRBJ2-1
D: TRBD2
DNA: TGCGCCAGCAGCCAAGAGGGCCTAGCGGGGGCCCCCTCCTACAATGAGCAGTTCTTC
CDR3: CASSQEGLAGAPSYNEQFF

size: .
V: TRBV6-2/TRBV6-3
J: TRBJ2-1
D: TRBD2
DNA: TGTGCCAGCAGTTACTCGAAGGTCCGGGGGGATTACAATGAGCAGTTCTTC
CDR3: CASSYSKVRGDYNEQFF

size: many
V: TRBV6-1
J: TRBJ1-2
D: .
DNA: TGTGCCAGCAGTGAAACGTGGGAGTACTATGGCTACACCTTC
CDR3: CASSETWEYYGYTF

size: .
V: TRBV9
J: TRBJ1-3
D: TRBD1
DNA: TGTGCCAGCAGCGTAGGGGACAGGAAAAACACCATATATTTT
CDR3: CASSVGDRKNTIYF

size: .
V: TRBV15
J: TRBJ1-1
D: .
DNA: TGTGCCACCAGTAGTCCGGGGGGCACTGAAGCTTTCTTT
CDR3: CATSSPGGTEAFF

size: .
V: TRBV7-2
J: TRBJ1-3
D: .
DNA: TGTGCCAGCAGCCAAGTAAGGGGTTCTGGAAACACCATATATTTT
CDR3: CASSQVRGSGNTIYF

size: .
V: TRBV3-1/TRBV3-2
J: TRBJ1-1
D: .
DNA: TGTGCCAGCAGCCAACAGGGGCGGCAGGGTGGCACTGAAGCTTTCTTT
CDR3: CASSQQGRQGGTEAFF

size: .
V: TRBV7-2
J: TRBJ1-2
D: TRBD1
DNA: TGTGCCAGCAGCTTAGCGGGACAGGTATACTATGGCTACACCTTC
CDR3: CASSLAGQVYYGYTF

size: .
V: TRBV7-8
J: TRBJ1-5
D: .
DNA: TGTGCCAGCAGCGTAGGGACTCCTGACAATCAGCCCCAGCATTTT
CDR3: CASSVGTPDNQPQHF

size: few
V: TRBV9
J: TRBJ2-2
D: .
DNA: TGTGCCAGCAGCGTCGCAGTATCGAACACCGGGGAGCTGTTTTTT
CDR3: CASSVAVSNTGELFF

size: .
V: TRBV19
J: TRBJ2-1
D: .
DNA: TGTGCCAGTAGTACGGACAGCCACAATGAGCAGTTCTTC
CDR3: CASSTDSHNEQFF

size: .
V: TRBV4-3
J: TRBJ2-7
D: TRBD2
DNA: TGCGCCAGCAGCCAGGGACTAGCGGGGGGCAACTCCTACGAGCAGTACTTC
CDR3: CASSQGLAGGNSYEQYF

size: .
V: TRBV4-1
J: TRBJ1-3
D: TRBD1
DNA: TGCGCCAGCAGCCACCTCGGACAGGGGGCTTCTGGAAACACCATATATTTT
CDR3: CASSHLGQGASGNTIYF

size: .
V: TRBV10-3
J: TRBJ1-1
D: TRBD1
DNA: TGTGCCATCAACGACGGGACAGATATGAACACTGAAGCTTTCTTT
CDR3: CAINDGTDMNTEAFF

size: .
V: TRBV19
J: TRBJ1-5
D: .
DNA: TGTGCCAGTAGCCTGGGCCAGGAGAGGGATCAGCCCCAGCATTTT
CDR3: CASSLGQERDQPQHF

size: .
V: TRBV6-4
J: TRBJ1-5
D: .
DNA: TGTGCCAGCAGTCCCCAGGCCAGCCAGCCCCAGCATTTT
CDR3: CASSPQASQPQHF

size: .
V: TRBV6-2/TRBV6-3
J: TRBJ2-7
D: .
DNA: TGTGCCAGCAACCCCGGACAGACCTACGAGCAGTACTTC
CDR3: CASNPGQTYEQYF

size: .
V: TRBV7-9
J: TRBJ1-5
D: .
DNA: TGTGCCAGCAGCTTAGGGTCTGAAGGGGTCCGGCCCCAGCATTTT
CDR3: CASSLGSEGVRPQHF

size: few
V: TRBV30
J: TRBJ2-7
D: TRBD1
DNA: TGTGCCTGGAACAAAAGGGGACAGACGTCCTACGAGCAGTACTTC
CDR3: CAWNKRGQTSYEQYF

size: .
V: TRBV7-2
J: TRBJ1-4
D: .
DNA: TGTGCCAGCAGCTTAGGCGGAGGTGGGGAGGGAAAACTGTTTTTT
CDR3: CASSLGGGGEGKLFF

size: once
V: TRBV19
J: TRBJ1-6
D: TRBD1
DNA: TGTGCCAGTAAAACTGGACAGGGGAATTCACCCCTCCACTTT
CDR3: CASKTGQGNSPLHF

size: .
V: TRBV5-1
J: TRBJ2-2
D: .
DNA: TGCGCCAGCAGCTCCTACACCGGGGAGCTGTTTTTT
CDR3: CASSSYTGELFF

size: .
V: TRBV7-8
J: TRBJ1-4
D: .
DNA: TGTGCCAGCAGCGGTAGAGGTCGGATTACAACTAATGAAAAACTGTTTTTT
CDR3: CASSGRGRITTNEKLFF

size: .
V: TRBV4-3
J: TRBJ2-3
D: .
DNA: TGCGCCAGCAGCCAAGATTTCAGGGTTCCAGATACGCAGTATTTT
CDR3: CASSQDFRVPDTQYF

size: once
V: TRBV9
J: TRBJ1-1
D: .
DNA: TGTGCCAGCAGCGTAGGAAGAGGAGAGGACACTGAAGCTTTCTTT
CDR3: CASSVGRGEDTEAFF

size: .
V: TRBV19
J: TRBJ1-2
D: .
DNA: TGTGCCAGTAGTACACCGGGCGGGGGAATTAACTATGGCTACACCTTC
CDR3: CASSTPGGGINYGYTF

size: .
V: TRBV7-2
J: TRBJ1-3
D: .
DNA: TGTGCCAGCAGCTTATGGGGAGCTGGAAACACCATATATTTT
CDR3: CASSLWGAGNTIYF

size: .
V: TRBV5-6
J: TRBJ2-7
D: .
DNA: TGTGCCAGCAGCTTGGGAAGGGGCAGGGGCTACGAGCAGTACTTC
CDR3: CASSLGRGRGYEQYF

size: .
V: TRBV7-2
J: TRBJ2-1
D: TRBD2
DNA: TGTGCCAGCAGCTTACCTAGCGGGCCGTACAATGAGCAGTTCTTC
CDR3: CASSLPSGPYNEQFF

size: once
V: TRBV4-3
J: TRBJ1-2
D: .
DNA: TGCGCCAGCAGCCAAGACCGGGGATACTATGGCTACACCTTC
CDR3: CASSQDRGYYGYTF

size: .
V: TRBV6-5
J: TRBJ2-7
D: .
DNA: TGTGCCAGCAGTTACTCAGGGCAGGGGACCTACGAGCAGTACTTC
CDR3: CASSYSGQGTYEQYF

size: once
V: TRBV11-2
J: TRBJ1-2
D: TRBD1
DNA: TGTGCCAGCAGCTTAGTCCCAGGGGGCGGCGGCTACACCTTC
CDR3: CASSLVPGGGGYTF

size: .
V: TRBV2
J: TRBJ1-5
D: TRBD1
DNA: TGTGCCAGCAGTCGGGACAGGGGATCGCAGCCCCAGCATTTT
CDR3: CASSRDRGSQPQHF

size: .
V: TRBV4-1
J: TRBJ2-5
D: .
DNA: TGCGCCAGCAGCCAAGGAGGGGAGACCCAGTACTTC
CDR3: CASSQGGETQYF

size: .
V: TRBV7-2
J: TRBJ1-1
D: .
DNA: TGTGCCAGCAGCTTAGCCCAGCTAAGCGGGAACACTGAAGCTTTTTTT
CDR3: CASSLAQLSGNTEAFF

size: .
V: TRBV30
J: TRBJ1-1
D: .
DNA: TGTGCCTGGAGTGTTCTAACAGCTAACACTGAAGCTTTCTTT
CDR3: CAWSVLTANTEAFF

size: .
V: TRBV4-3
J: TRBJ1-2
D: .
DNA: TGCGCCAGCAGCCAAGAAGACTCGGCGGACTATGGCTACACCTTC
CDR3: CASSQEDSADYGYTF

size: .
V: TRBV7-2
J: TRBJ1-3
D: TRBD1
DNA: TGTGCCAGCAGCATGACAGGGCCCGGAAACACCATATATTTT
CDR3: CASSMTGPGNTIYF

size: few
V: TRBV12-3/TRBV12-4
J: TRBJ1-1
D: .
DNA: TGTGCCAGCAGCCTAATTCAGGGAGAAGCTTTCTTT
CDR3: CASSLIQGEAFF

size: .
V: TRBV19
J: TRBJ2-5
D: .
DNA: TGTGCCAGTAGTATAGTGAACAGACAAGAGACCCAGTACTTC
CDR3: CASSIVNRQETQYF

size: once
V: TRBV19
J: TRBJ2-4
D: TRBD1
DNA: TGTGCCAGTAGTACCCTACGACAGGGACACATTCAGTACTTC
CDR3: CASSTLRQGHIQYF

size: .
V: TRBV15
J: TRBJ1-6
D: TRBD1
DNA: TGTGCCACCAGCAGAGTACTGACAGGGACCAATTCACCCCTCCACTTT
CDR3: CATSRVLTGTNSPLHF